This T cell receptor beta chain was obtained from a study of T cells after yellow fever vaccination (dated by TCRdb to about 2019). A note on the overall study: The SMART-Seq v4 Ultra Low Input RNA kit was used to prepare libraries from fractions with low cell numbers. To follow T-cell clones before and after primary and booster YFV17D yellow fever vaccination, bulk TCR alpha and beta repertoires were sequenced over time. The cohort comprised two healthy male donors, one aged 18 to 30 and one aged 30 to 40 years. Bulk PBMC replicates and cell subsets were isolated from blood drawn at multiple timepoints before and after both primary and secondary immunization.

This clonotype has more than one count but fewer than ten. Its target antigen remains unknown. Base quality data are lacking; no much larger clone is found one base away. On the study overall, not on this receptor specifically: The secondary T-cell response was weaker than the primary response but faster, peaking on day 5 instead of day 15. Computational filtering was required because FACS-sorted repertoires could contain abundant contaminating clonotypes from the bulk population. Most clones expanded after primary vaccination (approximately 97% of CD4 and 88% of CD8) were re-detected after the booster, suggesting that broad memory maintenance occurred. Only a couple of donors were included in the study, so the extent to which the findings can be generalized is limited. A small share of clonotypes was detected in both CD4 and CD8 compartments, with the overlap likely arising from convergent recombination.

Interpreted using the paper, the treatment or condition label stands for: live attenuated yellow fever vaccine strain. At every blood-draw timepoint, two biological replicates of bulk PBMCs were collected. A standard Ficoll-Paque protocol was used to isolate PBMCs from peripheral blood. TriZol was used to extract RNA from bulk PBMCs, from CD4 and CD8 fractions, and from dextramer-positive and dextramer-negative fractions. A distance of 11 bases separates the germline ends of V and J, which lose 1 base and 2 bases respectively. The CDR3 starts with the cysteine, ends with the phenylalanine, and has 15 residues. Just CDR3 DNA is preserved here, 45 bases in frame from base 1. Per the germline V gene, SGHAT is the CDR1 and FQNNGV is the CDR2. TCR cDNA was synthesized by 5'RACE template switching, which introduced a universal primer site and unique molecular identifiers. cDNA synthesis was primed from both the TCR alpha and TCR beta constant segments. Library amplification involved two PCR steps, and the second step added sample barcodes and sequencing adapters. Sequencing of libraries was done on Illumina HiSeq 2500 (2x100 bp) or NovaSeq (2x150 bp). Regarding the original processing steps: Demultiplexing of reads and collapsing into UMI consensus sequences were performed with MIGEC, and V(D)J alignment was carried out with MiXCR. Using edgeR on replicate PBMC samples, clonotypes were called vaccine-responding if FDR was below 0.01 and the log2 fold change was above 5 up to day 15. Bulk clonotypes were assigned CD4 or CD8 identity according to which sequenced CD4 or CD8 repertoire held them at higher abundance. The public reads were run again by TCRdb, first through fastp at Q25 and then through MiXCR, and only productive beta chains were kept. A single entry per CDR3 protein holds the most common genes and DNA from its merged rows. The V and J calls come from TCRdb's annotation, not from the publication. The sample table lists some 500,000 distinct CDR3 sequences, approximately 13% of them with a count of one. Clones ranked in the top ten supply 11% to 15% of the sample.

The clonotype comes from a man younger than 45 who received the YFV17D yellow fever vaccine. The sequencing used PBMCs, collected on the day of the yellow fever booster vaccination. The receptor chain draws on TRBV11-2 and TRBJ2-5; TRBD2 might be the D gene, on 5 matching bases. For the CDR3, the sequence is CASSLGVSGQETQYF. The DNA sequence is given as TGTGCCAGCAGCTTAGGGGTTTCGGGGCAAGAGACCCAGTACTTC.